The 4 T cell receptor beta chains listed next were all sequenced from one sample in a study of cytomegalovirus exposure and HLA in healthy donors. Use of 60 Vbeta and 13 Jbeta primers characterized the PCR. Using immunoSEQ multiplex PCR, the repertoire was profiled, and TCRdb retains in-frame clones only, with some absent. The top ten clones hold roughly 22% of a sample with some 77,000 clones, 79% of them seen once. Sample: PBMCs. These receptors originate from a woman between 40 and 50 years old in good health and CMV-seropositive.

The rearrangement joins TRBV6-1 to TRBJ1-5; D may be TRBD1 (5 bases). V lost 11 bases and J lost 4, with 21 bases in between. CDR1 is MNHNS and CDR2 is SASEGT in the germline V gene. This CDR3 has 15 amino acids. The CDR3 protein is CAAKTTASRNQPQHF. As DNA, the CDR3 is TGTGCCGCCAAAACGACAGCAAGTCGGAATCAGCCCCAGCATTTT.

In its sample, this clone was seen a few times. The chain joins TRBV5-8 to TRBJ2-6; 7 bases match TRBD1. CDR1 SGHTS and CDR2 YDEGEE come from the germline V gene. The CDR3 runs 17 residues. With 2 bases clipped from V and 0 bases from J, the junction kept 5 bases outside the gene matches. As DNA, the CDR3 is TGTGCCAGCAGCTTATGGACAGGTGACTCTGGGGCCAACGTCCTGACTTTC. Encoded protein: CASSLWTGDSGANVLTF.

There are a few counts of this clone. This chain links TRBV6-1 with TRBJ2-1; maybe TRBD2 (6 bases). Trimming took 5 bases from V and 9 from J, leaving 17 bases between them. The germline V gene encodes CDR1 MNHNS and CDR2 SASEGT. The CDR3 loop spans 14 amino acids. CDR3 residues: CASSLLSQEGEQFF. CDR3 nucleotides: TGTGCCAGCAGTTTGTTGAGCCAGGAGGGTGAGCAGTTCTTC.

V usage is TRBV7-9 and J usage is TRBJ1-1, with 10 bases matching TRBD1. CDR3 length: 16 residues. CDR1 and CDR2 (germline): SEHNR, FQNEAQ (reference sequence). V was pared by 5 bases and J by 7 bases, with 13 bases of the junction left unmatched. The CDR3: CASSPPPGTGVFEAFF. The CDR3 DNA is TGTGCCAGCAGCCCTCCGCCCGGGACAGGGGTATTTGAAGCTTTCTTT.